Presented here are 3 T cell receptor beta chains from one specimen sequenced in a study of blood T cell repertoires in COVID-19. The assay was immunoSEQ multiplex PCR, and TCRdb's table has in-frame clones only and misses some. This sample has over 200,000 clones, with less than 90% found just once. The specimen was peripheral blood. The receptors stem from a woman in her 70s with active or convalescent COVID-19.

The chain is built from TRBV18 and TRBJ1-4, with D possibly matching TRBD1 (5 bases). Germline CDR1 reads KGHSH; CDR2 reads LQKENI. This CDR3 is built from 15 residues. Trimming took 3 bases from V and 7 from J, leaving 15 bases between them. CDR3: CASSPAGGNSEKLFF. The CDR3 region has the DNA TGTGCCAGCTCACCCGCCGGGGGAAATAGTGAAAAACTGTTTTTT.

This clone was detected only a few times. In DNA form, the CDR3 reads TGTGCCAGCAGCTTATCAGGCTCGTGGAGGGGGCCGTACGAGCAGTACTTC. It translates to CASSLSGSWRGPYEQYF. The V and J genes are TRBV13 and TRBJ2-7; D may be TRBD1 (7 bases). CDR3 length: 17 residues. Trimming took off 2 bases at V and 4 bases at J, with 21 bases between the two ends. Per germline, CDR1 PRHDT and CDR2 FYEKMQ (reference sequence).

V is TRBV4-1 and J is TRBJ2-7; TRBD2 might be the D (5 bases). This CDR3 region has 14 residues. The germline CDR1 and CDR2 sequences are MGHRA and YSYEKL. V lost 4 bases and J lost 5, with 15 bases in between. CDR3 region: CASSLETFGNEQYF. The CDR3 nucleotides are TGCGCCAGCAGCCTGGAAACCTTCGGGAACGAGCAGTACTTC.